A single TCR beta chain is shown here with its context. These data belong to a study of CD8 T cells in Susac syndrome. Deletions cut 4 bases from V and 8 bases from J, with 14 bases between. Per the germline V gene, CDR1 is LGHNA and CDR2 is YSLEER. This CDR3 has 13 residues. After extraction with the RNeasy kit, roughly 0.5 to 1 ug of the RNA was reverse transcribed using random hexamers. Across 54 Vbeta and 13 Jbeta, immunoSEQ multiplex PCR amplified TCR beta CDR3. TCRdb used MiXCR to reprocess the immunoSEQ multiplex PCR reads, holding one entry per CDR3 protein. The table lists 90,000 to 150,000 distinct CDR3 sequences, 94% of them singletons. Blood CD8+ and CD4+ T cells underwent high-throughput TCR beta sequencing.

The sequencing input was CD4+ T cells from PBMCs. The TCR comes from a human donor in good health. This chain links TRBV4-3 with TRBJ1-2; tentative D call: TRBD1 (5 bases). For the CDR3, the DNA is TGCGCCAGCAGCCTCCAGGGTGCAGGGGGCTACACCTTC. This translates into CASSLQGAGGYTF.